Listed below are T cell receptor beta chains from one sample, sequenced in a study of blood T cells in healthy people across ages. TCRdb reprocessed the 5' RACE reads via MiXCR and lists one record per CDR3 protein. The sample lists around 750,000 distinct CDR3 sequences, 40% to 65% occurring once. Sequencing was done on a sample of blood. These receptors were collected from a man older than 75 in good health. Each CDR3 is given with its conserved first and last residue. A D gene is named only where the DNA matches it firmly. Only part of the rows carry a size: once, few, many, or a class if the clone is expanded.

>-|TRBV27|TRBJ2-7|-
TGTGCCAGCAGTTCCTGGTCCAGCTCCTACGAGCAGTACTTC
CASSSWSSSYEQYF
>-|TRBV12-3/TRBV12-4|TRBJ2-7|-
TGTGCCAGCAAAGCATCAGATTCCTACGAGCAGTACTTC
CASKASDSYEQYF
>-|TRBV5-6|TRBJ1-4|-
TGTGCCAGCAGCTCAGGACACGAGGCAACTAATGAAAAACTGTTTTTT
CASSSGHEATNEKLFF
>-|TRBV7-6|TRBJ2-6|-
TGTGCCAGCAGCTTAGATGGGTCCGTTGGGGTGGGGTCTGGGGCCAACGTCCTGACTTTC
CASSLDGSVGVGSGANVLTF
>-|TRBV5-1|TRBJ2-1|-
TGCGCCAGCAGCGAAAACTTGGGTGAGCAGTTCTTC
CASSENLGEQFF
>-|TRBV27|TRBJ2-7|TRBD1
TGTGCCAGCAACTTGGCCGGGACAGGGGGTAACGAGCAGTACTTC
CASNLAGTGGNEQYF
>few|TRBV27|TRBJ2-5|-
TGTGCCAGCAGTTTGAAGGGGGTGCAAGAGACCCAGTACTTC
CASSLKGVQETQYF
>-|TRBV6-1|TRBJ2-3|-
TGTGCCAGCAAACGGGGCACAGATACGCAGTATTTT
CASKRGTDTQYF
>-|TRBV27|TRBJ1-1|TRBD1
TGTGCCAGCAGTCACAGGGGCACTAGGGCGGAAGCTTTCTTT
CASSHRGTRAEAFF
>few|TRBV25-1|TRBJ2-3|TRBD2
TGTGCCAGCAGTCCCCAGGGAACTAGCGGGGCAAGATACGCGTATTTT
CASSPQGTSGARYAYF
>few|TRBV7-2|TRBJ1-2|-
TGTGCCAGCAGCATCACCCGACGGACTAACTATGGCTACACCTTC
CASSITRRTNYGYTF
>-|TRBV14|TRBJ1-2|TRBD1
TGTGCCAGCAGCCAAGCCCGACAGGGGACGGGCTACACCTTC
CASSQARQGTGYTF
>few|TRBV5-1|TRBJ2-5|TRBD2
TGCGCCAGCAGCTGGGGACTAGCAGAACACCAAGAGACCCAGTACTTC
CASSWGLAEHQETQYF
>-|TRBV10-3|TRBJ2-7|-
TGTACCATCAGTGAATCGGATAGGTCCTACGAGCAGTACTTC
CTISESDRSYEQYF
>-|TRBV7-2|TRBJ1-2|-
TGTGCCAGCAGCTTAGAGCAGGAGGGAATAGTGTATGGCTACACCTTC
CASSLEQEGIVYGYTF
>few|TRBV7-3|TRBJ1-2|-
TGTGCCAGCAGCTTAACGTTTGAGGGCTATGGCTACACCTTC
CASSLTFEGYGYTF
>once|TRBV20-1|TRBJ2-3|-
TGCAGTGCTAGAGCGACCAGCACAGATACGCAGTATTTT
CSARATSTDTQYF
>-|TRBV7-2|TRBJ1-2|-
TGTGCCAGCAGCTCTCTGCCCGGCTCCTATGGCTACACCTTC
CASSSLPGSYGYTF
>few|TRBV7-8|TRBJ2-7|-
TGTGCCAGCAGCTTGACCTGGGACATCTCCTACGAGCAGTACTTC
CASSLTWDISYEQYF
>once|TRBV5-1|TRBJ2-6|-
TGCACCAGCAGCTTGGACCCTGGGGCCAACGTCCTGACTTTC
CTSSLDPGANVLTF
>few|TRBV3-1|TRBJ2-7|TRBD2
TGTGCCAGCAGAAACGGACTAGCGGCCTACGAGCAGTACTTC
CASRNGLAAYEQYF
>few|TRBV5-1|TRBJ2-3|TRBD2
TGCGCCAGCAGCTTGGGAGCGGGAGCTGCAGATACGCAGTATTTT
CASSLGAGAADTQYF
>few|TRBV27|TRBJ1-5|TRBD1
TGTGCCAGCAGTCCGTACGCCGGGACAGGGGTCCAGCCCCAGCATTTT
CASSPYAGTGVQPQHF
>-|TRBV28|TRBJ2-5|TRBD1
TGTGCCAGCAGGACTAAACAGGGGTTTGGAGAGACCCAGTACTTC
CASRTKQGFGETQYF
>-|TRBV10-3|TRBJ2-3|TRBD2
TGTGCCATCAGTGCTAGCGGCGGTGGATACGCGTATTTT
CAISASGGGYAYF
>-|TRBV15|TRBJ2-7|-
TGTGCCACCAGCAGCAAAGATAGGGGGGCCAAATACGAGCAGTACTTC
CATSSKDRGAKYEQYF
>-|TRBV7-6|TRBJ2-1|-
TGTGCCAGCAGCCGAAACTCCAACAATGAGCAGTTCTTC
CASSRNSNNEQFF
>-|TRBV24-1|TRBJ2-3|-
TGTGCCACCAGTGATTGGAGAGGGGGAAATACGCAGTATTTT
CATSDWRGGNTQYF
>few|TRBV7-2|TRBJ1-5|-
TGTGCCAGCAGCGCGAGGGGAGGGGGTCAGCCCCAGCATTTT
CASSARGGGQPQHF
>-|TRBV5-4|TRBJ2-1|-
TGTGCCAGCAGCTTGGTGGGCTTCATGTGGAATGAGCAGTTCTTC
CASSLVGFMWNEQFF
>many|TRBV29-1|TRBJ2-7|TRBD2
TGCAGCGTTGGGAGCGGGATCTACGAGCAGTACTTC
CSVGSGIYEQYF
>-|TRBV29-1|TRBJ2-7|TRBD1
TGCAGCGTCGACAGGGGGACCCTCTTCAGTGAGCAGTACTTC
CSVDRGTLFSEQYF
>-|TRBV3-1|TRBJ2-7|-
TGTGCCAGCAGCCAAGGACCAGGGGGGAACGGCGAGCAGTACTTC
CASSQGPGGNGEQYF
>many|TRBV12-3/TRBV12-4|TRBJ2-1|-
TGTGCCAGCAGCTCCTCCAATGAGCAGTTCTTC
CASSSSNEQFF
>-|TRBV5-5|TRBJ2-1|-
TGTGCCAGCAGCTCGGCTGTCTTCCTGTACAATGAGCAGTTCTTC
CASSSAVFLYNEQFF